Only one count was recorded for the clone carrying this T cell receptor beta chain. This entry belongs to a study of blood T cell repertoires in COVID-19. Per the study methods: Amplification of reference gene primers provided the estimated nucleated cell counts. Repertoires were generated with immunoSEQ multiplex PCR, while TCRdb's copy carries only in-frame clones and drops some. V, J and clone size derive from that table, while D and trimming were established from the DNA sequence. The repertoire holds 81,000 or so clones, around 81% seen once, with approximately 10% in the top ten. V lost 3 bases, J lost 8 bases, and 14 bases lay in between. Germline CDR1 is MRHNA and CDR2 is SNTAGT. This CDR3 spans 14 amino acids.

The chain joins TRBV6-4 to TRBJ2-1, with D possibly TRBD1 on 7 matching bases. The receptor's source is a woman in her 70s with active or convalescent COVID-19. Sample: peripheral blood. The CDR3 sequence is CASSDQGGLDEQFF. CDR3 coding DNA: TGTGCCAGCAGTGATCAGGGGGGCCTTGATGAGCAGTTCTTC.